This note documents a single T cell receptor (beta chain) sequence. Which antigen it targets is not known. No much larger clone is present one base from it, and per-base qualities are unavailable. Receptor libraries were prepared by the immunoSEQ multiplex PCR assay. RNA was extracted from all samples and reverse transcribed into cDNA as template for TCR sequencing. First-strand cDNA was synthesized using SuperScript III with a 2:1 mix of oligo-dT and random hexamers. A synthetic immune receptor repertoire was used to measure amplification bias, and any remaining bias was corrected computationally. The authors' analysis ran thus. Raw reads were preprocessed to remove errors, and CDR3 was defined by IMGT conventions from the conserved cysteine to phenylalanine. Clonality was calculated as 1 minus Shannon entropy normalized by log2 of the number of productive unique TCRs. Whether each scalp clone was CD4 or CD8 was inferred by checking scalp TCRbeta sequences against the CD4 and CD8 repertoires from sorted blood. TCRdb holds this immuneACCESS table with in-frame rearrangements only. Some clones are missing; in checked studies, unresolved V genes explain under half, and the rest has no known cause. The V and J calls and clone size were taken over from that table, and D and trimming were inferred from the DNA. The sample table contains 170,000 or so clones; only one count was recorded for 59% of them. The leading ten clones occupy 14% to 15% of the sample.

This specimen's time point label, per the study, means: baseline before oral tofacitinib. Lesional scalp punch biopsies and peripheral blood were obtained from alopecia areata patients. PBMCs were isolated by density centrifugation and stained for CD3, CD4 and CD8, and CD4+ and CD8+ T cells were sorted on a FACSAria. This sample is drawn from a study of CD8+ T cells in alopecia areata (dated by TCRdb to 2017 to 2018). About the full investigation: Treated patients were enrolled in an open-label pilot trial of oral tofacitinib, 5 to 10 mg twice daily, for moderate-to-severe alopecia areata. Patients received tofacitinib for 6 to 18 months and were then followed off drug for 6 months to check for delayed response and recurrence. Biopsies were taken from tofacitinib-treated patients at baseline and again at 4 and 24 weeks into treatment, and several of those patients also had a later scalp biopsy. Clonality in the scalp was compared among normal scalp (n=4), patchy alopecia areata scalp (n=8), and alopecia totalis/universalis scalp (n=8). TCRbeta CDR3 regions were amplified by immunoSEQ multiplex PCR with 35 Vbeta forward and 13 Jbeta reverse primers. To study T cell clonal expansion in alopecia areata, the researchers applied high-throughput TCRbeta sequencing to both the C3H/HeJ mouse model and human patients. RNA was extracted with the PAXgene miRNA kit for fixed scalp, the miRNeasy kit for PBMCs, and the RNeasy kit for mouse skin. Scalp tissue and sorted CD4+ and CD8+ peripheral blood T cells from patchy and totalis/universalis alopecia areata patients and from healthy controls were covered by human TCRbeta sequencing.

Broad study findings and their caveats: Lesional scalp, especially in alopecia totalis/universalis, showed higher clonality and more expanded CD8+ clones than normal scalp, suggesting antigenic drive. TCR sequences shared between patients were less clear than in mice, possibly partly because of HLA diversity in the patient population. Unlike mouse skin, where gammadelta T cells dominate, normal human skin contains resident alphabeta T cells that get sequenced too, which complicates analysis of the scalp TCR repertoire.

Sequences SNHLY (CDR1) and FYNNEI (CDR2) are obtained from the germline V gene. The junction carries 17 bases between V and J, which are trimmed by 7 bases and 7 bases respectively. Measured from the cysteine to the phenylalanine, the CDR3 is 13 residues long. Only the CDR3 portion is preserved as DNA: 39 bases, with reading frame beginning at the first base. The source is a human donor with alopecia areata. Here the sequenced sample was CD4+ T cells sorted from blood, taken at week 0. The chain is encoded by TRBV2 joined to TRBJ2-7; tentative D gene TRBD2, with 5 bases matching. DNA sequence: TGTGCCAGCACCCCCCTAGAGGGTGGGGAGCAGTACTTC. This sequence encodes CASTPLEGGEQYF.